This is a list of T cell receptor beta chains from one sample in a study of beta chain features in type 1 diabetes. The repertoire was sequenced with immunoSEQ multiplex PCR; TCRdb's copy has only in-frame clones and lacks some. The table has about 270,000 clones, less than 15% seen once. The specimen was naive CD4+ T cells from blood. The origin of the receptors is a woman aged 40 to 50 in good health. CDR3s include the opening cysteine and the closing phenylalanine or tryptophan.

TRBJ2-3 | TRBV7-2 | CASSLRLTSGTTDTQYF
TRBJ1-3 | TRBV7-9 | CASSLVLGAGGNTIYF
TRBJ2-5 | TRBV15 | CATSSGLAGGLQETQYF
TRBJ2-2 | TRBV29-1 | CSVEDDRPRTGELFF
TRBJ2-5 | TRBV5-8 | CASSLMQDGETQYF
TRBJ2-3 | TRBV5-4 | CASSRRTGLRTDTQYF
TRBJ2-3 | TRBV7-9 | CASSASSGGTQYF
TRBJ2-5 | TRBV10-1 | CASGRQGSETQYF
TRBJ1-2 | TRBV6-1 | CASSDGRDYGYTF
TRBJ1-4 | TRBV7-9 | CASSLGGGVHGEKLFF
TRBJ1-6 | TRBV7-9 | CASSLYGGQIPHSPLHF
TRBJ1-5 | TRBV5-5 | CASSLGTGGNQPQHF
TRBJ2-2 | TRBV7-9 | CASSLRRGANTGELFF
TRBJ1-2 | TRBV6-4 | CATSDRGGVDGYTF
TRBJ2-1 | TRBV9 | CASSWARGGEQFF
TRBJ2-7 | TRBV5-1 | CASSRQGPPYEQYF
TRBJ2-5 | TRBV11-2 | CASSLKINSGGTQETQYF
TRBJ2-7 | TRBV9 | CASSVGAFSYEQYF
TRBJ1-1 | TRBV7-9 | CASSYGGQTEAFF
TRBJ2-6 | TRBV6-6 | CASSPGSGANVLTF